This passage covers 12 T cell receptor beta chains from one sample sequenced in a study of radiotherapy plus CTLA-4 blockade in lung cancer. Sequenced by immunoSEQ multiplex PCR; TCRdb stores in-frame clones only, minus some. The sample yields around 95,000 clones, under 90% seen once. The sequencing here drew on peripheral blood, taken from a patient treated with radiotherapy plus ipilimumab. The source of these receptors is a human donor with non-small cell lung cancer who had stable disease on radiotherapy plus ipilimumab.

Within the sample, this clone is medium-sized. The rearrangement links TRBV6-6 to TRBJ2-7; the match to TRBD1 covers 9 bases. There are 16 residues in the CDR3. The J segment lost 4 bases and the V segment lost 4 bases, leaving 11 bases of the junction unmatched. The germline CDR1 and CDR2 sequences are MNHNY and SVGAGI (reference sequence). CDR3 loop: CASSWLRQGVGYEQYF. Here the CDR3 DNA reads TGTGCCAGCAGTTGGCTACGACAGGGGGTTGGGTACGAGCAGTACTTC.

V is TRBV6-1 and J is TRBJ2-1; D could derive from TRBD1 or TRBD2 (5 bases each). The V end was cut by 6 bases, the J end by 3 bases, with 24 bases between. Germline loops: CDR1 MNHNS, CDR2 SASEGT. The CDR3 length is 18 residues. For the CDR3, the DNA is TGTGCCAGCAGCGAAAGGGGCCTGGGGCGAGAGGGCTACAATGAGCAGTTCTTC. Residues: CASSERGLGREGYNEQFF.

The V gene is TRBV7-6, the J gene TRBJ2-2, with a weak D call TRBD2 (5 bases). The V end was cut by 2 bases, the J end by 7 bases, with 14 bases between. In germline, CDR1 is SGHVS, CDR2 FNYEAQ. This CDR3 contains 15 residues. CDR3 nucleotides: TGTGCCAGCAGCTTAAGTGGCGGGCATAACGGGGAGCTGTTTTTT. This sequence encodes CASSLSGGHNGELFF.

V and J are TRBV2 and TRBJ2-3; 8 positions match TRBD2. Germline-derived CDR1 and CDR2 are SNHLY and FYNNEI. The CDR3 extends over 15 amino acids. With 8 bases clipped from V and 1 base from J, the junction kept 8 bases outside the gene matches. Here the CDR3 reads CASRLSGSGTDTQYF. The CDR3 DNA reads as TGTGCCAGCCGCCTGAGCGGGAGTGGCACAGATACGCAGTATTTT.

The chain recombines TRBV10-3 with TRBJ2-3; the D is unclear. This CDR3 is 18 amino acids long. Trimming removed 0 bases at V and 3 bases at J, with 19 bases between. The germline V gene encodes CDR1 ENHRY and CDR2 SYGVKD. The CDR3 loop is CAISESIVSVTSTDTQYF. The CDR3 coding sequence is TGTGCCATCAGTGAGTCGATCGTCTCGGTTACTTCAACAGATACGCAGTATTTT.

V usage is TRBV29-1 and J usage is TRBJ1-2; the D gene is possibly TRBD1 (5 bases). The ends were cut back, 1 base at V and 7 bases at J, with 13 bases in the middle. CDR1 is SQVTM and CDR2 is ANQGSEA in the germline V gene. CDR3 length equals 13 residues. The CDR3 region is CSVEAMPGSGYTF. In DNA form, the CDR3 reads TGCAGCGTTGAAGCGATGCCAGGGAGTGGCTACACCTTC.

The CDR3 spells CSVGGRIDTQYF. CDR3 coding DNA: TGCAGCGTAGGGGGTCGTATAGATACGCAGTATTTT. The chain joins TRBV29-1 to TRBJ2-3; weak D call: TRBD1 (6 bases). Trimming took off 6 bases at V and 5 bases at J, with 12 bases between the two ends. CDR3 length: 12 residues. Germline V gene data show CDR1 as SQVTM and CDR2 as ANQGSEA.

The chain's CDR3 is CASSPDTLDPSGYTF. DNA of the CDR3: TGTGCCAGCAGCCCAGACACTTTGGATCCCTCTGGCTACACCTTC. V gene TRBV4-2 combines with J gene TRBJ1-2; D call uncertain. Trimming took 4 bases from V and 7 from J, leaving 19 bases between them. The CDR3 loop spans 15 amino acids. CDR1 LGHNA and CDR2 YNFKEQ come from the germline V gene.

This clone was observed once. V and J are TRBV11-2 and TRBJ2-1, with D maybe TRBD2 (5 bases). In germline, CDR1 is SGHAT, CDR2 FQNNGV. The CDR3 sequence is 14 residues long. V was cut by 1 base and J by 5 bases, with 9 bases left in between. CDR3 nucleotide sequence: TGTGCCAGCAGCTTAGGGCTAGCCAACAATGAGCAGTTCTTC. As protein: CASSLGLANNEQFF.

The chain joins TRBV7-9 to TRBJ2-2, with 11 bases that match TRBD2. Trimming removed 5 bases from V and 5 bases from J; junction bases left unmatched: 7. Germline V CDR1 and CDR2: SEHNR, FQNEAQ (reference sequence). The CDR3 loop spans 16 amino acids. The CDR3: CASSVTSGRGTGELFF. In DNA form, the CDR3 reads TGTGCCAGCAGCGTTACTAGCGGGAGAGGAACCGGGGAGCTGTTTTTT.

V and J are TRBV7-8 and TRBJ1-2; tentative D call: TRBD1 (5 bases). The CDR3 length is 14 residues. V lost 4 bases, J lost 8 bases, and 17 bases lay in between. Germline loops: CDR1 SGHVS, CDR2 FQNEAQ. The CDR3 bases are TGTGCCAGCAGCTCTAGTATCCAGGGTCGAGGCTACACCTTC. It encodes CASSSSIQGRGYTF.

The rearrangement links TRBV10-3 to TRBJ2-1; 9 bases fit TRBD2. Germline V gene data show CDR1 as ENHRY and CDR2 as SYGVKD. With V trimmed by 4 bases and J by 1 base, 5 bases remained unmatched. CDR3 length equals 16 residues. CDR3 sequence reads: CAISGSSGGSYNEQFF. The CDR3 DNA is TGTGCCATCAGTGGTAGTAGCGGGGGTTCCTACAATGAGCAGTTCTTC.